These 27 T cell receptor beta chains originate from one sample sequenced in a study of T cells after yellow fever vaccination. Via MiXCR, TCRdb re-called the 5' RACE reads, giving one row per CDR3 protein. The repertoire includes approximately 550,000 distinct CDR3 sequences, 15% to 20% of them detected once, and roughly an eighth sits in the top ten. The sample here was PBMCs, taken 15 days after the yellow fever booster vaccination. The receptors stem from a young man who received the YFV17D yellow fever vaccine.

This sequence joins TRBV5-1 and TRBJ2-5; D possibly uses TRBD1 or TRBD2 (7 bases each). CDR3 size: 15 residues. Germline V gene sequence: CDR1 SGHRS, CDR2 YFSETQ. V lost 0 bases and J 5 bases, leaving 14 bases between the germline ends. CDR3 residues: CASSLAQGRVETQYF. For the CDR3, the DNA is TGCGCCAGCAGCTTGGCACAGGGGAGGGTGGAGACCCAGTACTTC.

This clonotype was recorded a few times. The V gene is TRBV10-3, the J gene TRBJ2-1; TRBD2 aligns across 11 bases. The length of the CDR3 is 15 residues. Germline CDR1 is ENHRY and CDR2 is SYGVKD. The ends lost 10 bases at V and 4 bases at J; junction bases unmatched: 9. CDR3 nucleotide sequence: TGTGCCACCCAAGGGGGGACTAGCGGATACAATGAGCAGTTCTTC. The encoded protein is CATQGGTSGYNEQFF.

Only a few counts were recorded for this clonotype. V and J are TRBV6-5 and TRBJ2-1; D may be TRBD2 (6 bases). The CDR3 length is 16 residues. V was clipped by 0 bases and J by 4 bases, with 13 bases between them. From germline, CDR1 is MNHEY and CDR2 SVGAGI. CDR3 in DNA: TGTGCCAGCAGTTACTCAATGGGGGACTTTTACAATGAGCAGTTCTTC. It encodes CASSYSMGDFYNEQFF.

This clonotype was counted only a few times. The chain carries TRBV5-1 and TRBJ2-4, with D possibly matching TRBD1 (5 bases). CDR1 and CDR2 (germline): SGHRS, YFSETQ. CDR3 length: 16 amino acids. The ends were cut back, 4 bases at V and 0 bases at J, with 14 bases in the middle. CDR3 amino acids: CASSLQVDLAKNIQYF. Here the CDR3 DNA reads TGCGCCAGCAGCCTACAGGTCGATCTAGCCAAAAACATTCAGTACTTC.

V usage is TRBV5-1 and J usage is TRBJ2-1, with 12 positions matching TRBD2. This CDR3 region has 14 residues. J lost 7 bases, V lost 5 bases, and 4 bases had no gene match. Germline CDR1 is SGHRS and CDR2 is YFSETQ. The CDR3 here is CASSLAGGDNEQFF. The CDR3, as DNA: TGCGCCAGCAGTCTAGCGGGAGGGGATAATGAGCAGTTCTTC.

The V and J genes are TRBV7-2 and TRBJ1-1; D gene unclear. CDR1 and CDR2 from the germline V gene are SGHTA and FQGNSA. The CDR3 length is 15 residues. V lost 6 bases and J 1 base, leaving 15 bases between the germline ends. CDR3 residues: CASRTAPTGNTEAFF. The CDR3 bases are TGTGCCAGCAGAACGGCCCCTACGGGGAACACTGAAGCTTTCTTT.

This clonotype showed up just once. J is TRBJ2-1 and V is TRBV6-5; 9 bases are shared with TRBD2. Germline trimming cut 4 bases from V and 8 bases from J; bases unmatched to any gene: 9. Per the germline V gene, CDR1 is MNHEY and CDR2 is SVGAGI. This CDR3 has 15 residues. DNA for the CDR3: TGTGCCAGCAGTTCTTTTAGCGGGAGTAGGGATGAGCAGTTCTTC. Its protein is CASSSFSGSRDEQFF.

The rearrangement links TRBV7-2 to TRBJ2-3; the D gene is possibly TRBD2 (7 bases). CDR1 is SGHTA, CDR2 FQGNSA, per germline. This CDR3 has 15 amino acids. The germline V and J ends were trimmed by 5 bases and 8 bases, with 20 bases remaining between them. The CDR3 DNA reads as TGTGCCAGCAGCCTCGGGGGGCGGGAAGGGGGTACGCAGTATTTT. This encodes CASSLGGREGGTQYF. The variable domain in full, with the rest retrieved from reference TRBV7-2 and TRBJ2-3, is GAGVSQSPSNKVTEKGKDVELRCDPISGHTALYWYRQSLGQGLEFLIYFQGNSAPDKSGLPSDRFSAERTGGSVSTLTIQRTQQEDSAVYLCASSLGGREGGTQYFGPGTRLTVL.

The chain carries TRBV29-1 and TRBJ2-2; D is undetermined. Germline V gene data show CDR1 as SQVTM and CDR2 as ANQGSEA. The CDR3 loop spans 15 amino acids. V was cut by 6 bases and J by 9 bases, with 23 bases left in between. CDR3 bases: TGCAGCGTCCCGGTGGAGACAAGTCCTCACCGGGAGCTGTTTTTT. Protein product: CSVPVETSPHRELFF.

CDR3 sequence (DNA): TGCAGTGCTAGAGAACCACCTGGGGCCAACGTCCTGACTTTC. Encoded protein: CSAREPPGANVLTF. The chain couples TRBV20-1 to TRBJ2-6, with unresolved D. V gave up 0 bases and J gave up 2 bases, with 5 bases separating them. The CDR3 has 14 amino acids. Germline V lookup: CDR1 DFQATT, CDR2 SNEGSKA (reference sequence).

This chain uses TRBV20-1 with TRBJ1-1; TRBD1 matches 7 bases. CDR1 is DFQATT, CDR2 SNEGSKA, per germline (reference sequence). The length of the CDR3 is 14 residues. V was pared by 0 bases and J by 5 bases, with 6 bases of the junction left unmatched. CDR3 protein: CSARDPLTGTEAFF. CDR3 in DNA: TGCAGTGCTAGAGATCCCCTGACAGGGACTGAAGCTTTCTTT.

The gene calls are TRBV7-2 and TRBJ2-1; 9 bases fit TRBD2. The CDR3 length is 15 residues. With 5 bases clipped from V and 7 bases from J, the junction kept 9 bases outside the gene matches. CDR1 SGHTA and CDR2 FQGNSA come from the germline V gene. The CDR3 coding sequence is TGTGCCAGCAGCCCGCCTAGCGGGATTAGGAATGAGCAGTTCTTC. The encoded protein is CASSPPSGIRNEQFF.

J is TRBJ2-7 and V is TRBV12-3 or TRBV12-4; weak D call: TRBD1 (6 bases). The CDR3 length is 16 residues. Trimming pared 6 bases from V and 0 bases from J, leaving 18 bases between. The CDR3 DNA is TGTGCCAGCAGCCCTATGAGGGGGATTAGCTCCTACGAGCAGTACTTC. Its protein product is CASSPMRGISSYEQYF.

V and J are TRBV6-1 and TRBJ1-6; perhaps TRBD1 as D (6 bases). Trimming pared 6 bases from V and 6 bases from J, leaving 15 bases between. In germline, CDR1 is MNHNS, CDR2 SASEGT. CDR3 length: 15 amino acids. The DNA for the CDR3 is TGTGCCAGCAGACCGGCAGGGGCGCCTAATTCACCCCTCCACTTT. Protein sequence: CASRPAGAPNSPLHF.

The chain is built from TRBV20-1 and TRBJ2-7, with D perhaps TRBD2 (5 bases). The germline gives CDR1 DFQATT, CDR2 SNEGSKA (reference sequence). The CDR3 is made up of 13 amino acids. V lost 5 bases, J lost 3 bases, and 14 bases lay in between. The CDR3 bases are TGCAGTGCTCCGGGAAATTCTTACTACGAGCAGTACTTC. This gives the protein CSAPGNSYYEQYF.

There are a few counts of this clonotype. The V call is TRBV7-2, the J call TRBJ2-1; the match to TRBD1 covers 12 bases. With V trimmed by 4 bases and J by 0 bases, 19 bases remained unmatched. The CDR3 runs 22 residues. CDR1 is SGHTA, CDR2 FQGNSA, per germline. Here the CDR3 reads CASSYPGQGAFTGSLSYNEQFF. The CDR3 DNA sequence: TGTGCCAGCAGCTATCCGGGACAGGGGGCGTTCACGGGAAGCCTCTCCTACAATGAGCAGTTCTTC.

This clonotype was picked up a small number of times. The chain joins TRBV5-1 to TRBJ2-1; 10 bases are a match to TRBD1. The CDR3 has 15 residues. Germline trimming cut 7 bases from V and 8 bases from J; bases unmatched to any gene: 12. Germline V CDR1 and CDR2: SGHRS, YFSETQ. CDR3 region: CASRPLDRGGYEQFF. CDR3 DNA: TGCGCCAGCCGCCCTTTGGACAGGGGGGGTTATGAGCAGTTCTTC.

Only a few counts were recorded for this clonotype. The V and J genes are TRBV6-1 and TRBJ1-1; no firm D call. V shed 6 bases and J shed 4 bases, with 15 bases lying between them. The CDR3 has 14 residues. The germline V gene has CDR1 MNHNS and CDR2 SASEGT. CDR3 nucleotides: TGTGCCAGCAGGACCTCGGGGAGGGCCACTGAAGCTTTCTTT. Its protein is CASRTSGRATEAFF.

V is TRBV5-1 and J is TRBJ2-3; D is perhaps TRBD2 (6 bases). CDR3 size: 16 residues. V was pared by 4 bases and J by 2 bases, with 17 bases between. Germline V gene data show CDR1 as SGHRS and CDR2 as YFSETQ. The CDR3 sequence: CASSIAGGAYTDTQYF. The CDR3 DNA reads TGCGCCAGCAGCATCGCTGGCGGGGCATACACAGATACGCAGTATTTT.

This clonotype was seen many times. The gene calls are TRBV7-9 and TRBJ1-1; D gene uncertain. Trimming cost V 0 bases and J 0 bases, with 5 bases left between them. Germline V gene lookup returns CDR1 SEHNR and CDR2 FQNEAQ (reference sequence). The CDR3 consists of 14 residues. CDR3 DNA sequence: TGTGCCAGCAGCTTAGCGCGGTTGAACACTGAAGCTTTCTTT. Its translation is CASSLARLNTEAFF.

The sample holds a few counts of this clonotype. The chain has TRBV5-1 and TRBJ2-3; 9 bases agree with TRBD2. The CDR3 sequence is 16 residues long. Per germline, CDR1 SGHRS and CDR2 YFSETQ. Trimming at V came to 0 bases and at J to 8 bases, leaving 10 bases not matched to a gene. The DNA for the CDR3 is TGCGCCAGCAGCTTGGGGGATAGCGGGAGACGGCGTACGCAGTATTTT. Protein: CASSLGDSGRRRTQYF. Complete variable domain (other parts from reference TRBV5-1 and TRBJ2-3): KAGVTQTPRYLIKTRGQQVTLSCSPISGHRSVSWYQQTPGQGLQFLFEYFSETQRNKGNFPGRFSGRQFSNSRSEMNVSTLELGDSALYLCASSLGDSGRRRTQYFGPGTRLTVL.

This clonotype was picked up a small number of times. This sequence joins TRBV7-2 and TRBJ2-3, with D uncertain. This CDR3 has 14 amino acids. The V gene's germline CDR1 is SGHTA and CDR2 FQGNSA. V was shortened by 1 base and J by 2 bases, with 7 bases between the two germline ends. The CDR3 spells CASSLGTTTDTQYF. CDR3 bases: TGTGCCAGCAGCTTAGGGACGACCACAGATACGCAGTATTTT.

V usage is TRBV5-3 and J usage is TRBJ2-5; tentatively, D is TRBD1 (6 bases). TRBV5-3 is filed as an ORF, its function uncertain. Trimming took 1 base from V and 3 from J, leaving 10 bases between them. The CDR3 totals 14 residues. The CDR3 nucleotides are TGTGCCAGAAGCTTGCGAGGGACAAAAGAGACCCAGTACTTC. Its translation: CARSLRGTKETQYF.

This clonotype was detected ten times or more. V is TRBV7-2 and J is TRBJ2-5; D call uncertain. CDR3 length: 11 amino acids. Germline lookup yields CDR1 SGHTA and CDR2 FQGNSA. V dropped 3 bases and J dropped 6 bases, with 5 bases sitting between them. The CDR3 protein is CASSLGQTQYF. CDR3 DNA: TGTGCCAGCAGCTTGGGTCAGACCCAGTACTTC.

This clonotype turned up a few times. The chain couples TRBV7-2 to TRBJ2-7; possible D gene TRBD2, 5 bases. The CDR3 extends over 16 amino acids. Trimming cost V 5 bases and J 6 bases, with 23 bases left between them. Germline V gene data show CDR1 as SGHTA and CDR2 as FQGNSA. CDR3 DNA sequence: TGTGCCAGCAGCCACCCCGGGGTTTGGGAGTCCCGCGAGCAGTACTTC. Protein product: CASSHPGVWESREQYF.

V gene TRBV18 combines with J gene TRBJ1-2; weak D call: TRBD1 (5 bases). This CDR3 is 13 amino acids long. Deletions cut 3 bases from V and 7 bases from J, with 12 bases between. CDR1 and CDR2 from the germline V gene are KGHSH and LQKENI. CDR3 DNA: TGTGCCAGCTCACCCCAGGGTATTGGTGGCTACACCTTC. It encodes CASSPQGIGGYTF.

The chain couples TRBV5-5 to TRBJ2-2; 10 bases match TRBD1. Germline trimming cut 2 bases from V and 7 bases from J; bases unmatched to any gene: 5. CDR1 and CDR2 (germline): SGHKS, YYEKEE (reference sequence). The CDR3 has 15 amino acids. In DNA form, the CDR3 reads TGTGCCAGCAGCTTTGACAGGGGGCGCGGCGGGGAGCTGTTTTTT. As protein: CASSFDRGRGGELFF.